This TCR beta chain was profiled in a study of persistence of HIV-infected CD4 T cells. On the study more broadly: The sample holds CD4+ T cells responsive to CMV or HIV-1 Gag. Donors had been on suppressive ART for a median of around eight years.

This was the immunoSEQ version 4 assay in survey mode. TCRdb's copy holds only in-frame clones and misses some; the assay was immunoSEQ multiplex PCR. The table shows about 40,000 clones, with roughly 74% occurring only once. Germline lookup yields CDR1 KGHSH and CDR2 LQKENI. The CDR3 is made up of 14 amino acids. V shed 1 base, J shed 11 bases, and the junction held 7 bases outside the gene matches. The stimulus was an HIV-1 Gag 15-mer peptide pool, about 1 ug/peptide/mL. CD40L/CD69 double-negative CD45RO-high memory CD4+ T cells were collected. CD8+ T cells were removed from PBMCs prior to stimulation. Details on this clone: Its matching antigen is unknown.

Here the sequenced sample was CD4+ T cells sorted from PBMCs after 18-hour stimulation, taken from a patient who received antiretroviral therapy. J is TRBJ1-4 and V is TRBV18; 7 bases fit TRBD1. This receptor was identified in an adult man with HIV who was CMV-seropositive. CDR3 in DNA: TGTGCCAGCTCACCACGGGACAGACACGTTAAACTGTTTTTT. This encodes CASSPRDRHVKLFF. The full variable domain, completed using reference TRBV18 and TRBJ1-4, is NAGVMQNPRHLVRRRGQEARLRCSPMKGHSHVYWYRQLPEEGLKFMVYLQKENIIDESGMPKERFSAEFPKEGPSILRIQQVVRGDSAAYFCASSPRDRHVKLFFGSGTQLSVL.